The sequence of this T cell receptor beta chain was determined in a study of T cells in Graves' hyperthyroidism and ophthalmopathy. General study results and limits: Blood held most thyroid clonotypes expanded above 0.001 frequency.

Using RNA transcripts as the source, TCR beta CDR3 regions were amplified. The primer set for the first-round RT-PCR of the TCR CDR3 was HTBI. TCRdb independently ran MiXCR on the multiplex PCR reads; one entry per CDR3 protein. The table shows some 570,000 distinct CDR3 sequences, with 12% to 15% occurring only once. Active moderate-to-severe ophthalmopathy, Clinical Activity Score at least 3, NOSPECS at least 4, under 3 months' duration. Lactation, pregnancy, other autoimmune disease or uncontrolled infection led to exclusion of patients. From 8.5 to 10 ml of fresh peripheral blood, PBMCs were isolated. V was cut by 3 bases and J by 2 bases, with 7 bases left in between. CDR3 length: 14 residues. Looked up from germline, CDR1 is KGHDR and CDR2 is SFDVKD. Details on this clonotype: The target antigen is unknown.

The V call is TRBV24-1, the J call TRBJ1-5; D unclear. This TCR was recovered from a woman under 30 with Graves' ophthalmopathy. Sequencing used blood. CDR3 sequence (DNA): TGTGCCACCAGTGATGGGTGGGGCAATCAGCCCCAGCATTTT. Protein: CATSDGWGNQPQHF.